This T cell receptor (beta chain) was obtained from a study of sequential checkpoint blockade in melanoma. Looking at the study overall: Both treatment sequences were followed by maintenance nivolumab.

This clone was observed a few times. Treatment described: randomized to nivolumab then ipilimumab (arm A) or the reverse (arm B). None of the patients previously received DNA-damaging chemotherapy. Live CD3+CD8+ CD19− CD56− cells were sorted from PBMCs. The CDR3 is 14 amino acids. Trimming left V 2 bases short and J 0 bases short, with 8 bases between. Germline CDR1 and CDR2: LNHDA and SQIVND (reference sequence). The data were produced by immunoSEQ multiplex PCR, yet TCRdb's version contains in-frame clones alone and is incomplete. Of around 9,100 clones in the sample, approximately 56% were seen once.

The sequencing here drew on CD8+ T cells sorted from blood (inferred from file names), taken from a patient given nivolumab and ipilimumab in sequence. V usage is TRBV19 and J usage is TRBJ2-7; no definite D call. This clonotype originated in a human donor with melanoma. CDR3 in DNA: TGTGCCAGTAGTATAAACTCGATCTCCTACGAGCAGTACTTC. Protein sequence: CASSINSISYEQYF.